Described below is a single T cell receptor beta chain sequence and its context. Its specificity is unknown. The CDR3 consists of 15 residues. Trimming pared 0 bases from V and 4 bases from J, leaving 11 bases between. CDR1 LGHNA and CDR2 YSLEER come from the germline V gene. The PCR employed 60 Vbeta primers together with 13 Jbeta primers. Authors' analysis steps: Later work found approximately 87 million unique TCR beta chains, with 10 million to 14 million shared. Clones were sequenced by immunoSEQ multiplex PCR, and TCRdb holds only the in-frame ones, with some missing. V and J calls and clone size come straight from that table; D and trimming were deduced from the DNA. The table has approximately 120,000 clones, around 75% seen once; the top ten hold roughly 3%. This specimen comes from a study of cytomegalovirus exposure and HLA in healthy donors. Overall study findings and caveats: Later on, analysis showed that most CMV-associated TCR beta chains appeared to be HLA-restricted.

This clonotype originated in a man aged 30-40 years in good health and CMV-seronegative. The chain employs TRBV4-3 and TRBJ2-3, with D possibly being TRBD1 (7 bases). Sequencing was done on a sample of PBMCs. In DNA form, the CDR3 reads TGCGCCAGCAGCCAAGAGGGCAGGGGGGCAGATACGCAGTATTTT. Translated, it gives CASSQEGRGADTQYF.